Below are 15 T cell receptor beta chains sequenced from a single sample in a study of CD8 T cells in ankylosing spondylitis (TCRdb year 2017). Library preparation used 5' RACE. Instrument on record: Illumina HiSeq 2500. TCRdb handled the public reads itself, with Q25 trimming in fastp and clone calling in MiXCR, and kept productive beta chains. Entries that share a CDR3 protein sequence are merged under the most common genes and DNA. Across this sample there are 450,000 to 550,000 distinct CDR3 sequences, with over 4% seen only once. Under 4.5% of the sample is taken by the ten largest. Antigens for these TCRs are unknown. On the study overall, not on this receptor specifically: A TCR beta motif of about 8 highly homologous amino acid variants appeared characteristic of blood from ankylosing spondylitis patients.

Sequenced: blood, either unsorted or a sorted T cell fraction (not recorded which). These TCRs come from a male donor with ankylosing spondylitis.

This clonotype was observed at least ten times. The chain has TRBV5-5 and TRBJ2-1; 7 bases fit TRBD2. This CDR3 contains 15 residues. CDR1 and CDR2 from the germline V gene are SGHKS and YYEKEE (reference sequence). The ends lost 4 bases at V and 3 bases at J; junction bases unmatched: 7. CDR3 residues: CASSVLRGNYNEQFF. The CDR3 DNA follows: TGTGCCAGCAGCGTCCTGCGGGGGAACTACAATGAGCAGTTCTTC.

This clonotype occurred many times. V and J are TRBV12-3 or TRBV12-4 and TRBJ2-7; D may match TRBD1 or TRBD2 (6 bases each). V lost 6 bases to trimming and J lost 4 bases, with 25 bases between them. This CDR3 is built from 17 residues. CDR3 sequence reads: CASSLGWGAGQQYEQYF. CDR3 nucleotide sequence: TGTGCCAGCAGCCTTGGCTGGGGGGCAGGACAGCAATACGAGCAGTACTTC.

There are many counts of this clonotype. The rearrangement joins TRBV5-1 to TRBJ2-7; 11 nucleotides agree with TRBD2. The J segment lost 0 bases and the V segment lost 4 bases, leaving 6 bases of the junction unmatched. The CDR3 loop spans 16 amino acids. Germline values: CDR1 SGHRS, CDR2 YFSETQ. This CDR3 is CASSMGLADASYEQYF. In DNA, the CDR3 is TGCGCCAGCAGCATGGGACTAGCGGATGCCTCCTACGAGCAGTACTTC.

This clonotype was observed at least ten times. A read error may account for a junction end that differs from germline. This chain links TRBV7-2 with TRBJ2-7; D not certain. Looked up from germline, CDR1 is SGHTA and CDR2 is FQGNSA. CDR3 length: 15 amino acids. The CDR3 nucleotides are TGTGCCAGCAGCATAGCCGCGTCCTACTCCTACGAGCAGTACTTC. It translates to CASSIAASYSYEQYF.

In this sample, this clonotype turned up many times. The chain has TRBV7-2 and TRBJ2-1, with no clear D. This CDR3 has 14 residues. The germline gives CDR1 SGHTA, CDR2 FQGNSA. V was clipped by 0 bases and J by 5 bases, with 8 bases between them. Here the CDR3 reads CASSLARIHNEQFF. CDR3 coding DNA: TGTGCCAGCAGCTTAGCGCGAATCCACAATGAGCAGTTCTTC.

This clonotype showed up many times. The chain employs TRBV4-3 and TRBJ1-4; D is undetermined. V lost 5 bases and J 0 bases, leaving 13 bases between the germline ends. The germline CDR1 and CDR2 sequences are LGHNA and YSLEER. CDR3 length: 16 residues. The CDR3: CASSYNPPATNEKLFF. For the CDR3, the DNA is TGCGCCAGCAGCTACAACCCACCCGCAACTAATGAAAAACTGTTTTTT.

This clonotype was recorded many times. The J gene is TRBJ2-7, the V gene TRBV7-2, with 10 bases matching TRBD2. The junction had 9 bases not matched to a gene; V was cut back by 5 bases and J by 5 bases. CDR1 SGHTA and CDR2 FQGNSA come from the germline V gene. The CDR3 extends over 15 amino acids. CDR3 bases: TGTGCCAGCAGCACCCGGGATAGCGGGGGGAACGAGCAGTACTTC. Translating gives CASSTRDSGGNEQYF.

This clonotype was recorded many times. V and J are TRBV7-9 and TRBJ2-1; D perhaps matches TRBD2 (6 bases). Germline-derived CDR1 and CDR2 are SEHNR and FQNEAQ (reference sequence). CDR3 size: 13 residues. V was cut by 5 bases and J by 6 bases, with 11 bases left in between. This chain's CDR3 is CASSLGTANEQFF. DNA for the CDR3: TGTGCCAGCAGCCTCGGGACTGCCAATGAGCAGTTCTTC.

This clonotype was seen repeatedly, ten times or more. For the CDR3, the DNA is TGCGCCAGCAGCTCGATCTCACCCCGAGCCACCGAGCAGTACTTC. Translating it yields CASSSISPRATEQYF. V usage is TRBV5-1 and J usage is TRBJ2-7; D ambiguous. The CDR3 has 15 residues. Trimming pared 3 bases from V and 6 bases from J, leaving 19 bases between. Germline loops: CDR1 SGHRS, CDR2 YFSETQ.

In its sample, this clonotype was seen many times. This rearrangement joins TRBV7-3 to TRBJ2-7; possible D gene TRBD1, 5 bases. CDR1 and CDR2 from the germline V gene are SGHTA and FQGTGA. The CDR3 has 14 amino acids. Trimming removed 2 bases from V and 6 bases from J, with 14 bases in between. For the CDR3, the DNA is TGTGCCAGCAGCTTACTGCCCAGGGTTAGCGAGCAGTACTTC. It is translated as CASSLLPRVSEQYF.

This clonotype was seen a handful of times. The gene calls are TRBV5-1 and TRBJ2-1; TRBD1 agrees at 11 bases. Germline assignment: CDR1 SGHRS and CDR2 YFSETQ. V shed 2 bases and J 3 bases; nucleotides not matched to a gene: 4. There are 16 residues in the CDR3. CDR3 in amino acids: CASSFPGTGGYNEQFF. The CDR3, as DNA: TGCGCCAGCAGCTTTCCCGGGACAGGGGGCTACAATGAGCAGTTCTTC.

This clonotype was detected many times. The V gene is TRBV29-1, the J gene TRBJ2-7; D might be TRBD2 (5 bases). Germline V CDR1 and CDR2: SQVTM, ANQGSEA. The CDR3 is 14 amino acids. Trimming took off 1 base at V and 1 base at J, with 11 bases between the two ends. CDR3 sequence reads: CSVEGRGASYEQYF. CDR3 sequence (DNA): TGCAGCGTTGAAGGTCGGGGAGCTTCCTACGAGCAGTACTTC.

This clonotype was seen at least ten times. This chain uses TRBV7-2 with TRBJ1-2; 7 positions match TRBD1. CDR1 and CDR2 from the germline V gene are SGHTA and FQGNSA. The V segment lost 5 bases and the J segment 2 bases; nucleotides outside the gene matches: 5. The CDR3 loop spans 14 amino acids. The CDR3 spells CASSPLTGNYGYTF. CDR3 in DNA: TGTGCCAGCAGCCCTTTGACAGGGAACTATGGCTACACCTTC.

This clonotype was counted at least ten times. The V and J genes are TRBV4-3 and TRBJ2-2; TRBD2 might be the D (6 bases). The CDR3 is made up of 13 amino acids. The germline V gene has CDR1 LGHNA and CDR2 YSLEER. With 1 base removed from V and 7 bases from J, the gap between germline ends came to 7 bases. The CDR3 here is CASSQGGGGELFF. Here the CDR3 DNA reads TGCGCCAGCAGCCAAGGGGGAGGCGGGGAGCTGTTTTTT.

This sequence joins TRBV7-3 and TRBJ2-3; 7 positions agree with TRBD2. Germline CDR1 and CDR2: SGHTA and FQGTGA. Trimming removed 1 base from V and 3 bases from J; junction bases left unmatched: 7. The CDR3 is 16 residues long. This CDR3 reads CASSLNRGVMTDTQYF. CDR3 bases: TGTGCCAGCAGCTTAAACCGGGGGGTGATGACAGATACGCAGTATTTT.